The next 7 T cell receptor beta chains were all read from a single sample in a study of identical twins. TCRdb re-called the 5' RACE reads through MiXCR, storing one row per CDR3 protein. The sample carries under 400,000 distinct CDR3 sequences, approximately 9.1% recorded once. Sequenced input: naive T cells sorted from blood. Receptors were obtained from a woman aged 50 to 60 in good health.

This clonotype has at least ten counts. The chain employs TRBV27 and TRBJ2-1, with no clear D. Germline V lookup: CDR1 MNHEY, CDR2 SMNVEV (reference sequence). V shed 7 bases and J shed 0 bases, with 10 bases lying between them. CDR3 length equals 14 residues. CDR3: CASKVLSSYNEQFF. CDR3 DNA: TGTGCCAGCAAAGTCTTAAGCTCCTACAATGAGCAGTTCTTC.

This clonotype was seen many times. The rearrangement joins TRBV20-1 to TRBJ1-1; D is undetermined. Looked up from germline, CDR1 is DFQATT and CDR2 is SNEGSKA (reference sequence). V was cut by 0 bases and J by 8 bases, with 4 bases left in between. This CDR3 has 10 amino acids. CDR3: CSARETEAFF. Written as DNA, the CDR3 is TGCAGTGCTAGAGAAACAGAAGCTTTCTTT.

This clonotype was seen a handful of times. At one end the junction does not follow the germline gene, possibly because of a read error. The chain couples TRBV12-3 or TRBV12-4 to TRBJ1-1, with TRBD1 as a possible D gene (5 bases). The CDR3 extends over 14 amino acids. The CDR3 here is CASSFRRVNAEAFF. CDR3 nucleotides: TGTGCCAGCAGTTTCCGCAGGGTGAACGCTGAAGCTTTCTTT.

This clonotype was observed a few times. V usage is TRBV5-1 and J usage is TRBJ1-5; D is perhaps TRBD1 (6 bases). The V end was cut by 2 bases, the J end by 4 bases, with 16 bases between. The CDR3 runs 16 residues. Germline lookup yields CDR1 SGHRS and CDR2 YFSETQ. CDR3 in amino acids: CASSLTGPSSNQPQHF. The CDR3 DNA reads TGCGCCAGCAGCTTAACAGGGCCCTCGTCGAATCAGCCCCAGCATTTT.

This clonotype has only a few counts. V gene TRBV6-5 combines with J gene TRBJ2-1; 10 bases line up with TRBD2. V dropped 3 bases and J dropped 4; count of bases not matched to a gene: 3. This CDR3 is 15 amino acids long. The V gene's germline CDR1 is MNHEY and CDR2 SVGAGI. The CDR3 region has the DNA TGTGCCAGCAGTTATCGGACTAGCGGTTACAATGAGCAGTTCTTC. Its translation is CASSYRTSGYNEQFF.

This clonotype has just a few counts. The J gene is TRBJ2-7, the V gene TRBV28; TRBD1 matches at 9 bases. The germline V gene has CDR1 MDHEN and CDR2 SYDVKM. The junction had 7 bases not matched to a gene; V was cut back by 5 bases and J by 2 bases. The CDR3 covers 15 residues. CDR3 sequence: CASSGRDRVPYEQYV. As DNA, the CDR3 is TGTGCCAGCAGTGGAAGGGACAGGGTGCCCTACGAGCAGTACGTC.

V and J are TRBV2 and TRBJ2-1, with 11 bases fitting TRBD2. J lost 4 bases, V lost 7 bases, and 6 bases had no gene match. The CDR3 totals 15 residues. Germline loops: CDR1 SNHLY, CDR2 FYNNEI. The CDR3 loop is CASKVLAGGYNEQFF. As DNA, the CDR3 is TGTGCCAGCAAGGTCCTAGCGGGAGGATACAATGAGCAGTTCTTC.